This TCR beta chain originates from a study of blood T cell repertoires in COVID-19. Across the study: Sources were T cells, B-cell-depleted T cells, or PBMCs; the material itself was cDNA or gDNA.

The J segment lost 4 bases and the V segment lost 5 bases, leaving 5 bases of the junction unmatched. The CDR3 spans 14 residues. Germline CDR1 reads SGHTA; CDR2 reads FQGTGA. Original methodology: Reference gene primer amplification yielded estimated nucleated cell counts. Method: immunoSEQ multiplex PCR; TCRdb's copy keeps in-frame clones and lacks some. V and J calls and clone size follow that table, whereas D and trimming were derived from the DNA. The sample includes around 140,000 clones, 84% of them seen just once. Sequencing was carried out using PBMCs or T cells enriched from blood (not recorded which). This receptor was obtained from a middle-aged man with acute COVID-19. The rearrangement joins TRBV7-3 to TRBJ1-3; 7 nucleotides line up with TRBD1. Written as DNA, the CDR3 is TGTGCCAGCAGCCCACAGGGGTCGGGAAACACCATATATTTT. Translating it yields CASSPQGSGNTIYF. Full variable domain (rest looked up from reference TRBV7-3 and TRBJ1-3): GAGVSQTPSNKVTEKGKYVELRCDPISGHTALYWYRQSLGQGPEFLIYFQGTGAADDSGLPNDRFFAVRPEGSVSTLKIQRTERGDSAVYLCASSPQGSGNTIYFGEGSWLTVV.